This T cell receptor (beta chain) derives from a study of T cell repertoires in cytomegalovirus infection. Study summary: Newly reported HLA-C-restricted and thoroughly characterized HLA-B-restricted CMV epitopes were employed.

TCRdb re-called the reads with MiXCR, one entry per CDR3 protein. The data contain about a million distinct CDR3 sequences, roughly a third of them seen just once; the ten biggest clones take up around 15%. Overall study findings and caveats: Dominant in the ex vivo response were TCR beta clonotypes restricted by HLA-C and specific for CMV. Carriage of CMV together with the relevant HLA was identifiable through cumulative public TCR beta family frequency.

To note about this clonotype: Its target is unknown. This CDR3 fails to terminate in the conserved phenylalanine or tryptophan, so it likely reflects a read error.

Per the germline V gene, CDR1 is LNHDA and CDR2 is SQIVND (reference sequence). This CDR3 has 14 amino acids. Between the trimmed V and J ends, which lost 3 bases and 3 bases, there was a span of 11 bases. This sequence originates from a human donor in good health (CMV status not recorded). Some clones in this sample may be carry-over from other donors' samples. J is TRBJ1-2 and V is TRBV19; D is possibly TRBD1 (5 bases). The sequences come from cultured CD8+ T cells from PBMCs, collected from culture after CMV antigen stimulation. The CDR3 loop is CASSMTVYDYGYTV. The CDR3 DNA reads TGTGCCAGTAGTATGACAGTGTATGACTATGGCTACACCGTC.